The 17 T cell receptor beta chains reported below all come from one sample, sequenced in a study of T cell responses to AZD1222 COVID-19 vaccine. Generated by immunoSEQ multiplex PCR, the TCRdb table keeps only in-frame clones and is missing some. The sample lists under 170,000 clones; 90% to 95% were seen once. The starting material was peripheral blood, obtained on day 0 of AZD1222 vaccination. These receptor sequences come from an adult in good health.

The chain carries TRBV14 and TRBJ2-5, with 10 nucleotides matching TRBD2. The CDR3 consists of 16 residues. CDR1 is SGHDN and CDR2 is FVKESK in the germline V gene. V trimming: 4 bases; J trimming: 5 bases; junction bases outside the gene matches: 10. CDR3 coding DNA: TGTGCCAGCAGCCTCTTAGCGGGGGGTTCAGAGGAGACCCAGTACTTC. Protein sequence: CASSLLAGGSEETQYF.

V is TRBV9 and J is TRBJ2-3, with TRBD1 matching 7 bases. The germline V gene encodes CDR1 SGDLS and CDR2 YYNGEE. The CDR3 spans 16 residues. V lost 0 bases to trimming and J lost 2 bases; unmatched junction nucleotides: 6. Here the CDR3 reads CASSVGTGLLTDTQYF. CDR3 in DNA: TGTGCCAGCAGCGTAGGGACAGGTCTACTCACAGATACGCAGTATTTT.

This chain connects TRBV3-1 (or the pseudogene TRBV3-2) to TRBJ1-1; TRBD1 might be the D (5 bases). V lost 4 bases to trimming and J lost 1 base, with 7 bases between them. This CDR3 is built from 13 residues. Germline-derived CDR1 and CDR2 are LGHDT and YNNKEL (reference sequence). CDR3 nucleotide sequence: TGTGCCAGCAGCCTTGGGGGGAACACTGAAGCTTTCTTT. Translating gives CASSLGGNTEAFF.

The rearrangement joins TRBV6-5 to TRBJ1-2; tentative D call: TRBD1 (5 bases). Trimming left V 2 bases short and J 8 bases short, with 12 bases between. CDR1 is MNHEY, CDR2 SVGAGI, per germline. The CDR3 is 13 amino acids. The CDR3 bases are TGTGCCAGCAGTTACGATTGGGGGGAAGGCTACACCTTC. This encodes CASSYDWGEGYTF.

This chain uses TRBV2 with TRBJ1-6, with D perhaps matching TRBD1 (6 bases). V lost 7 bases to trimming and J lost 10 bases, with 17 bases between them. Germline CDR1 reads SNHLY; CDR2 reads FYNNEI. CDR3 length equals 14 residues. Written as DNA, the CDR3 is TGTGCCAGCACCGAAACAGGGTTAGGATCACCCCTCCACTTT. Translation gives CASTETGLGSPLHF.

The chain carries TRBV19 and TRBJ2-2; TRBD2 aligns across 7 bases. The CDR3 extends over 15 amino acids. Germline V gives CDR1 LNHDA, CDR2 SQIVND (reference sequence). The junction had 10 bases not matched to a gene; V was cut back by 5 bases and J by 7 bases. This CDR3 is CASSPIAGSHGELFF. The DNA of the CDR3 is TGTGCCAGTAGTCCCATAGCGGGTTCCCACGGGGAGCTGTTTTTT.

The chain carries TRBV5-4 and TRBJ2-1; D uncertain. The CDR3 totals 13 residues. V was pared by 1 base and J by 9 bases, with 11 bases between. Germline CDR1 and CDR2: SGHNT and YYREEE (reference sequence). In DNA form, the CDR3 reads TGTGCCAGCAGCTTGTCAGTGCGCCCTGAGCAGTTCTTC. Protein product: CASSLSVRPEQFF.

CDR3 region: CASSLGAGHPNYGYTF. The CDR3, as DNA: TGCGCCAGCAGCTTGGGGGCAGGGCATCCTAACTATGGCTACACCTTC. The gene calls are TRBV5-1 and TRBJ1-2, with D possibly TRBD1 on 5 matching bases. V was trimmed by 0 bases and J by 0 bases, leaving 12 bases between them. The CDR3 runs 16 residues. Germline loops: CDR1 SGHRS, CDR2 YFSETQ.

CDR3 amino acids: CASSYSVAQPQHF. As DNA, the CDR3 is TGTGCCAGCAGTTACTCGGTCGCTCAGCCCCAGCATTTT. V gene TRBV6-2 or TRBV6-3 combines with J gene TRBJ1-5, with unresolved D. CDR1 is MNHEY and CDR2 is SVGEGT in the germline V gene. This CDR3 contains 13 residues. V was cut by 0 bases and J by 6 bases, with 6 bases left in between.

The CDR3 region has the DNA TGTGCCAGTAGTGGCCCCGGGGCTGGAAACACCATATATTTT. Its protein product is CASSGPGAGNTIYF. V usage is TRBV19 and J usage is TRBJ1-3; D is uncertain. V lost 5 bases, J lost 2 bases, and 10 bases lay in between. Germline V CDR1 and CDR2: LNHDA, SQIVND (reference sequence). The CDR3 is 14 residues long.

This chain connects TRBV7-8 to TRBJ1-1; perhaps TRBD1 as D (5 bases). The V gene lost 5 bases and the J gene lost 4 bases, with 23 bases spanning the gap. The CDR3 runs to 17 residues. The V gene's germline CDR1 is SGHVS and CDR2 FQNEAQ. The CDR3 region is CASSPLRGSHRGTEAFF. The CDR3 nucleotides read TGTGCCAGCAGCCCATTACGGGGGTCGCATCGGGGCACTGAAGCTTTCTTT.

The rearrangement joins TRBV16 to TRBJ1-1; D is unresolved. The V gene's germline CDR1 is KGHSY and CDR2 FQNENV. V was shortened by 0 bases and J by 2 bases, with 10 bases between the two germline ends. CDR3 length equals 15 residues. DNA for the CDR3: TGTGCCAGCAGCCAATCCACACTCCCTAACACTGAAGCTTTCTTT. It encodes CASSQSTLPNTEAFF.

V is TRBV5-1 and J is TRBJ1-4; 7 nucleotides match TRBD1. Germline V gene sequence: CDR1 SGHRS, CDR2 YFSETQ. The V segment lost 0 bases and the J segment 0 bases; nucleotides outside the gene matches: 5. The CDR3 is 17 residues long. The CDR3 loop reads CASSLGTGAATNEKLFF. The CDR3 DNA follows: TGCGCCAGCAGCTTGGGGACAGGAGCGGCAACTAATGAAAAACTGTTTTTT. Full variable domain (missing parts from reference TRBV5-1 and TRBJ1-4): KAGVTQTPRYLIKTRGQQVTLSCSPISGHRSVSWYQQTPGQGLQFLFEYFSETQRNKGNFPGRFSGRQFSNSRSEMNVSTLELGDSALYLCASSLGTGAATNEKLFFGSGTQLSVL.

The chain carries TRBV3-1 (or the pseudogene TRBV3-2) and TRBJ1-1; D is undetermined. The CDR3 sequence is 14 residues long. Germline V gene sequence: CDR1 LGHDT, CDR2 YNNKEL (reference sequence). Trimming removed 1 base from V and 5 bases from J, with 11 bases in between. CDR3 loop: CASSQGRVGTEAFF. In nucleotides, the CDR3 is TGTGCCAGCAGCCAAGGGCGAGTAGGGACTGAAGCTTTCTTT.

The chain combines TRBV5-1 with TRBJ1-5, with D possibly being TRBD1 (6 bases). The CDR3 is 14 amino acids. Germline V gene sequence: CDR1 SGHRS, CDR2 YFSETQ. Trimming removed 1 base from V and 5 bases from J, with 10 bases in between. The CDR3 sequence: CASSLTGFDQPQHF. CDR3 DNA: TGCGCCAGCAGCTTGACAGGGTTCGATCAGCCCCAGCATTTT.

CDR3 nucleotide sequence: TGCGCCAGCAGCCAAGCTTTCCAGGGAAGCTCCTATAATTCACCCCTCCACTTT. Translating gives CASSQAFQGSSYNSPLHF. The rearrangement joins TRBV4-1 to TRBJ1-6; the D gene is possibly TRBD1 (5 bases). The CDR3 is 18 residues long. V gave up 1 base and J gave up 0 bases, with 13 bases separating them. CDR1 is MGHRA and CDR2 is YSYEKL in the germline V gene.

This chain connects TRBV9 to TRBJ1-3; 8 nucleotides line up with TRBD1. The germline V gene encodes CDR1 SGDLS and CDR2 YYNGEE. Unmatched junction bases numbered 4, after V lost 3 bases and J lost 2 bases. The CDR3 is made up of 15 amino acids. CDR3 bases: TGTGCCAGCAGCGCCAGGGGGCAGGCTGGAAACACCATATATTTT. This codes for CASSARGQAGNTIYF. Together with reference TRBV9 and TRBJ1-3, the CDR3 gives the full variable domain: DSGVTQTPKHLITATGQRVTLRCSPRSGDLSVYWYQQSLDQGLQFLIQYYNGEERAKGNILERFSAQQFPDLHSELNLSSLELGDSALYFCASSARGQAGNTIYFGEGSWLTVV.